Listed below are T cell receptor beta chains from one sample, sequenced in a study of blood T cell repertoires in COVID-19. The method was immunoSEQ multiplex PCR; TCRdb's version includes in-frame clones alone and lacks a portion of them. The sample has under 150,000 clones, around 89% seen once. Sequencing was performed on peripheral blood. The receptor source for this set is a human donor in a cohort sampled during active COVID-19. Each CDR3 is given with its conserved first and last residue. D genes are given only for firm matches. Size is stated for part of the rows, as once, few or many counts, or as a class when the clone is expanded.

J gene | clone size | V gene | D gene | CDR3 length | CDR3 DNA | CDR3 protein
TRBJ1-6 | NA | TRBV5-4 | NA | 13 | TGTGCCAGCAGCTTGGACAGGTACTCACCCCTCCACTTT | CASSLDRYSPLHF
TRBJ2-3 | NA | TRBV5-1 | NA | 13 | TGCGCCAGCAGCTCCTCTCCCGCGGATACGCAGTATTTT | CASSSSPADTQYF
TRBJ1-2 | NA | TRBV27 | TRBD1 | 13 | TGTGCCAGCGCCGGGACAGGGGACTATGGCTACACCTTC | CASAGTGDYGYTF
TRBJ2-7 | NA | TRBV19 | TRBD2 | 15 | TGTGCCAGTGAGGGACTAGCGGGGGGGGTCTACGAGCAGTACTTC | CASEGLAGGVYEQYF
TRBJ2-1 | few | TRBV4-3 | NA | 15 | TGCGCCAGCAGCCGCTTCCGCGGGAACTACAATGAGCAGTTCTTC | CASSRFRGNYNEQFF
TRBJ2-3 | NA | TRBV6-2/TRBV6-3 | TRBD2 | 12 | TGTGCCAGCAGTTGGACTAGCTCTACGCAGTATTTT | CASSWTSSTQYF
TRBJ1-2 | once | TRBV12-5 | NA | 13 | TGTGCTAGTGAGACAGGCACGGGGTATGGCTACACCTTC | CASETGTGYGYTF
TRBJ1-2 | NA | TRBV5-4 | TRBD1 | 14 | TGTGCCAGCAGCTGGGGACAGAGGGCAGGGGGCTACACCTTC | CASSWGQRAGGYTF
TRBJ2-3 | once | TRBV4-3 | NA | 15 | TGCGCCAGCAGCCAAGATCCCTGGCCCACAGATACGCAGTATTTT | CASSQDPWPTDTQYF
TRBJ2-2 | NA | TRBV29-1 | NA | 13 | TGCAGCGTTGCGGGACAGAACACCGGGGAGCTGTTTTTT | CSVAGQNTGELFF
TRBJ1-3 | NA | TRBV6-5 | NA | 13 | TGTGCCAGCAGCGGGGGGCCCGGAAACACCATATATTTT | CASSGGPGNTIYF
TRBJ2-7 | NA | TRBV9 | TRBD2 | 16 | TGTGCCAGCAGCGCACACGGACTAGCGGGGACCTACGAGCAGTACTTC | CASSAHGLAGTYEQYF
TRBJ2-3 | NA | TRBV5-4 | TRBD2 | 17 | TGTGCCAGCAGCTTTCCAATGGGCGGGGGGGACACAGATACGCAGTATTTT | CASSFPMGGGDTDTQYF
TRBJ1-5 | NA | TRBV6-2/TRBV6-3 | NA | 14 | TGTGCCAGCAGCCCTAGGGGGTATGGGCAGCCCCAGCATTTT | CASSPRGYGQPQHF
TRBJ1-2 | few | TRBV10-2 | NA | 11 | TGCGCCAGCACAACAGGCTATGGCTACACCTTC | CASTTGYGYTF
TRBJ2-7 | once | TRBV5-4 | NA | 14 | TGTGCCAGCAGCTTGCGGGGGGCTTCCTACGAGCAGTACTTC | CASSLRGASYEQYF
TRBJ2-2 | NA | TRBV7-2 | TRBD2 | 16 | TGTGCCAGCAGCACTAGCGGGGGGGTAAACACCGGGGAGCTGTTTTTT | CASSTSGGVNTGELFF
TRBJ2-1 | NA | TRBV3-1/TRBV3-2 | TRBD2 | 15 | TGTGCCAGCAGCCAAGTGGCTGGGGGACTAGCGGCGCAGTTCTTC | CASSQVAGGLAAQFF